What follows describes a single TCR beta chain. This record belongs to a study of blood T cell repertoires in COVID-19. Study-level background: From the United States, Italy and Spain came samples of acute and convalescent COVID-19.

The study recruited people aged about 18 to 90 years across about two dozen US areas. Participants reported their clinical history, and cohort assignment relied on those reports. Germline assignment: CDR1 SGHTA and CDR2 FQGNSA. The CDR3 consists of 13 residues. Trimming removed 4 bases from V and 2 bases from J, with 8 bases in between. The authors' processing: Using reference gene primer amplification, nucleated cell counts were estimated. The table came from immunoSEQ multiplex PCR; TCRdb's copy has only in-frame clones and leaves some out. The V and J calls and the clone size are those of that table, but D and trimming were determined from the DNA. The sample includes 230,000 or so clones, around nine tenths of them seen just once.

Sequenced input: PBMCs or T cells enriched from blood (not recorded which). The receptor was isolated from a woman aged 50 to 60 with acute COVID-19. The V call is TRBV7-2, the J call TRBJ2-5, with D maybe TRBD1 (5 bases). The CDR3 is CASSSQVQETQYF. The CDR3 coding sequence is TGTGCCAGCAGCTCACAGGTTCAAGAGACCCAGTACTTC.